The 29 T cell receptor beta chains presented below share a single source sample, sequenced in a study of shared clonotypes between healthy human individuals (TCRdb year 2020). Library construction relied on the immunoSEQ multiplex PCR assay. Drawn from immuneACCESS, this table holds only the in-frame rearrangements with V and J called that TCRdb kept. Clones are partly lost; checked studies trace under half to an unresolved V gene and leave the rest unexplained. The sample table shows around 2.5 million clones, and roughly 93% are seen once. Approximately 0.37% of the sample lies in the top ten. Source material: naive CD4+ T cells from PBMCs. This specimen's cell subset or site label, interpreted: CD45RA+ positively selected. The receptor source for this set is a man aged 18 to 35 in good health. Some clones in this sample may be carry-over from other donors' samples.

The chain uses TRBV28 and TRBJ2-5, with 9 bases aligning to TRBD2. The ends lost 7 bases at V and 1 base at J; junction bases unmatched: 7. This CDR3 is 15 amino acids long. Germline assignment: CDR1 MDHEN and CDR2 SYDVKM. Written as DNA, the CDR3 is TGTGCCAGCAACTTAGCGGGAGTAATCCAAGAGACCCAGTACTTC. Protein sequence: CASNLAGVIQETQYF.

The rearrangement uses TRBV7-2 and TRBJ1-4; D is possibly TRBD1 (6 bases). The V and J ends lost 7 bases and 4 bases respectively, with 16 bases between them. Germline assignment: CDR1 SGHTA and CDR2 FQGNSA. The CDR3 loop spans 15 amino acids. CDR3 bases: TGTGCCAGCACTCTGAGGGGGGGATTTAATGAAAAACTGTTTTTT. It is translated as CASTLRGGFNEKLFF.

The J gene is TRBJ2-2, the V gene TRBV5-1; 10 nucleotides align to TRBD2. The CDR3 is 16 amino acids. Per germline, CDR1 SGHRS and CDR2 YFSETQ. J was trimmed by 5 bases and V by 1 base; bases with no gene match: 5. As DNA, the CDR3 is TGCGCCAGCAGCTTGTTTGGACTAGCGGAAACCGGGGAGCTGTTTTTT. It yields the protein CASSLFGLAETGELFF. The variable domain in full, with the rest retrieved from reference TRBV5-1 and TRBJ2-2, is KAGVTQTPRYLIKTRGQQVTLSCSPISGHRSVSWYQQTPGQGLQFLFEYFSETQRNKGNFPGRFSGRQFSNSRSEMNVSTLELGDSALYLCASSLFGLAETGELFFGEGSRLTVL.

The rearrangement joins TRBV27 to TRBJ2-7; 13 bases map to TRBD2. CDR3 length: 15 amino acids. CDR1 MNHEY and CDR2 SMNVEV come from the germline V gene (reference sequence). After removal of 5 bases from V and 4 bases from J, the junction contained 5 bases not matched to a gene. CDR3 region: CASSPLGLAGYEQYF. DNA of the CDR3: TGTGCCAGCAGTCCTTTGGGACTAGCGGGATACGAGCAGTACTTC.

The CDR3 region has the DNA TGTGCCAGCAGCTCCAGGGGCCGAGCCAAAAACATTCAGTACTTC. This sequence encodes CASSSRGRAKNIQYF. This chain connects TRBV5-8 to TRBJ2-4; D perhaps matches TRBD1 (6 bases). CDR1 is SGHTS, CDR2 YDEGEE, per germline. The CDR3 length is 15 residues. V was clipped by 3 bases and J by 0 bases, with 10 bases between them. The full variable domain, rest sourced from reference TRBV5-8 and TRBJ2-4, is EAGVTQSPTHLIKTRGQQATLRCSPISGHTSVYWYQQALGLGLQFLLWYDEGEERNRGNFPPRFSGRQFPNYSSELNVNALELEDSALYLCASSSRGRAKNIQYFGAGTRLSVL.

The gene calls are TRBV7-9 and TRBJ2-1; 7 bases match TRBD1. V gave up 5 bases and J gave up 2 bases; unmatched junction bases: 3. CDR1 is SEHNR, CDR2 FQNEAQ, per germline (reference sequence). The CDR3 contains 14 residues. The CDR3 DNA is TGTGCCAGCAGCCAGGGACAGCCCTACAATGAGCAGTTCTTC. It translates to CASSQGQPYNEQFF.

Notes on this clone: At the DNA level, this CDR3 is encoded by other sequences in the same sample as well. CDR3 bases: TGCGCCAGCAGCTTGGTTGCAGGGGCGAACACTGAAGCTTTCTTT. Its translation is CASSLVAGANTEAFF. The chain carries TRBV5-1 and TRBJ1-1, with TRBD1 as a possible D gene (6 bases). The V end lost 0 bases, the J end lost 1 base, and 10 bases lay between the germline ends. Looked up from germline, CDR1 is SGHRS and CDR2 is YFSETQ. The CDR3 spans 15 residues.

The V call is TRBV27, the J call TRBJ2-7; TRBD2 aligns across 11 bases. This CDR3 comprises 14 residues. Trimming at V came to 5 bases and at J to 5 bases, leaving 5 bases not matched to a gene. From germline, CDR1 is MNHEY and CDR2 SMNVEV (reference sequence). The CDR3 spells CASSGLAGYDEQYF. The CDR3 nucleotides are TGTGCCAGCAGTGGACTAGCGGGCTACGACGAGCAGTACTTC.

The V and J genes are TRBV5-4 and TRBJ2-3, with D perhaps being TRBD1 or TRBD2 (5 bases each). Trimming stripped 5 bases from V and 2 bases from J, with 12 bases between. Germline V gene data show CDR1 as SGHNT and CDR2 as YYREEE (reference sequence). CDR3 size: 14 residues. In DNA, the CDR3 is TGTGCCAGCAGGGTTTGGGGGTTCACAGATACGCAGTATTTT. Its translation: CASRVWGFTDTQYF.

The chain joins TRBV5-4 to TRBJ2-7; D call uncertain. The V end lost 2 bases, the J end lost 0 bases, and 9 bases lay between the germline ends. The CDR3 sequence is 14 residues long. Germline lookup yields CDR1 SGHNT and CDR2 YYREEE (reference sequence). CDR3 amino acids: CASSFGQASYEQYF. The DNA of the CDR3 is TGTGCCAGCAGCTTTGGTCAGGCCTCCTACGAGCAGTACTTC.

The chain has TRBV28 and TRBJ1-6; D may be TRBD1 (6 bases). Trimming left V 3 bases short and J 0 bases short, with 15 bases between. The CDR3 is made up of 18 amino acids. CDR1 is MDHEN and CDR2 is SYDVKM in the germline V gene. This CDR3 reads CASSFSQGSSSYNSPLHF. DNA of the CDR3: TGTGCCAGCAGTTTCTCCCAGGGGAGCAGCTCCTATAATTCACCCCTCCACTTT.

The rearrangement links TRBV6-6 to TRBJ1-2, with unresolved D. CDR1 and CDR2 from the germline V gene are MNHNY and SVGAGI (reference sequence). V dropped 0 bases and J dropped 2 bases, with 13 bases sitting between them. This CDR3 is 16 amino acids long. The CDR3 protein is CASSYSRREENYGYTF. CDR3 in DNA: TGTGCCAGCAGTTACTCGAGGCGGGAGGAAAACTATGGCTACACCTTC.

V usage is TRBV10-1 and J usage is TRBJ2-3, with a possible D match to TRBD2 (6 bases). The CDR3 contains 18 residues. The germline gives CDR1 WNHNN, CDR2 SYGVQD (reference sequence). With 4 bases removed from V and 2 bases from J, the gap between germline ends came to 22 bases. In DNA form, the CDR3 reads TGCGCCAGCAGTGCACTCAGGAGGCGGGAAGAAGACACAGATACGCAGTATTTT. Amino acids: CASSALRRREEDTDTQYF.

This clone was seen only once. The CDR3 DNA reads as TGTGCCAGCATCGTCAGGACAGGGGACTACGAGCAGTACTTC. Its protein product is CASIVRTGDYEQYF. V usage is TRBV2 and J usage is TRBJ2-7, with TRBD1 matching 9 bases. Germline CDR1 reads SNHLY; CDR2 reads FYNNEI. The CDR3 runs 14 residues. V shed 7 bases and J 3 bases; nucleotides not matched to a gene: 7.

This chain links TRBV7-2 with TRBJ2-3; 9 positions match TRBD1. Trimming took 5 bases from V and 8 from J; bases not matched to a gene: 14. From germline, CDR1 is SGHTA and CDR2 FQGNSA. CDR3 length: 16 residues. The CDR3 nucleotides are TGTGCCAGCAGCGCACAGGGGGCCCTAGCGCAGGGTACGCAGTATTTT. It encodes CASSAQGALAQGTQYF.

This chain connects TRBV5-6 to TRBJ1-4; a weak D match, TRBD1 (6 bases). V was clipped by 0 bases and J by 8 bases, with 14 bases between them. The germline CDR1 and CDR2 sequences are SGHDT and YYEEEE. The CDR3 has 15 amino acids. The CDR3: CASSLGRGAVEKLFF. CDR3 coding DNA: TGTGCCAGCAGCTTGGGGCGGGGGGCTGTCGAAAAACTGTTTTTT.

This rearrangement joins TRBV7-9 to TRBJ2-4; 12 bases map to TRBD1. Trimming cost V 5 bases and J 0 bases; bases outside gene matches: 11. Germline CDR1 SEHNR, CDR2 FQNEAQ (reference sequence). CDR3 size: 19 residues. The CDR3 sequence is CASSPRGTGGREAKNIQYF. Written as DNA, the CDR3 is TGTGCCAGCAGCCCTCGTGGGACAGGGGGCCGGGAAGCCAAAAACATTCAGTACTTC.

Points on this clone: The junction does not match germline at one end; this may be a read error. The chain has TRBV18 and TRBJ2-1, with D possibly being TRBD2 (6 bases). CDR1 and CDR2 from the germline V gene are KGHSH and LQKENI. The CDR3 length is 14 residues. For the CDR3, the DNA is TGTGCCAGCTCCCCACTTAGCGGAGGGAATGAGCAGTTCTTC. Translation: CASSPLSGGNEQFF.

Details on this clone: This sample also contains other DNA sequences that code for the same CDR3. The J gene is TRBJ1-1, the V gene TRBV7-9; 9 bases are shared with TRBD1. The CDR3 is made up of 14 amino acids. Unmatched junction bases numbered 4, after V lost 4 bases and J lost 4 bases. Germline loops: CDR1 SEHNR, CDR2 FQNEAQ (reference sequence). The CDR3 is CASSSQGASTEAFF. In DNA form, the CDR3 reads TGTGCCAGCAGCTCACAGGGGGCATCCACTGAAGCTTTCTTT.

The chain carries TRBV28 and TRBJ1-1; possibly TRBD1 for D (6 bases). The CDR3 runs 15 residues. Germline assignment: CDR1 MDHEN and CDR2 SYDVKM. Trimming cost V 6 bases and J 11 bases, with 25 bases left between them. The CDR3 sequence is CASSRGDGGGRTAFF. CDR3 sequence (DNA): TGTGCCAGCAGCAGAGGTGACGGAGGGGGGCGGACGGCTTTCTTT.

This chain's CDR3 is CASSRRDRPPLPYGYTF. For the CDR3, the DNA is TGTGCCAGCAGCCGCCGGGACAGGCCCCCTTTGCCCTATGGCTACACCTTC. This chain joins TRBV5-5 and TRBJ1-2, with 8 bases that match TRBD1. This CDR3 comprises 17 residues. Germline V lookup: CDR1 SGHKS, CDR2 YYEKEE (reference sequence). V gave up 4 bases and J gave up 4 bases; unmatched junction bases: 15.

The chain carries TRBV9 and TRBJ2-5; D gene unclear. CDR3 size: 16 residues. The V gene's germline CDR1 is SGDLS and CDR2 YYNGEE. V lost 2 bases to trimming and J lost 2 bases, with 16 bases between them. The CDR3 sequence: CASSVTHGQTQETQYF. CDR3 coding DNA: TGTGCCAGCAGCGTCACCCACGGGCAAACTCAAGAGACCCAGTACTTC. The complete variable domain, with remaining parts taken from reference TRBV9 and TRBJ2-5, reads DSGVTQTPKHLITATGQRVTLRCSPRSGDLSVYWYQQSLDQGLQFLIQYYNGEERAKGNILERFSAQQFPDLHSELNLSSLELGDSALYFCASSVTHGQTQETQYFGPGTRLLVL.

The chain carries TRBV5-4 and TRBJ2-2, with 8 bases fitting TRBD1. V was pared by 4 bases and J by 0 bases, with 5 bases of the junction left unmatched. This CDR3 comprises 16 residues. The V gene's germline CDR1 is SGHNT and CDR2 YYREEE (reference sequence). CDR3 bases: TGTGCCAGCAGCGGACCGACAGGGGCGAACACCGGGGAGCTGTTTTTT. Its protein is CASSGPTGANTGELFF.

Remarks on this clone: An end of the junction differs from the germline gene, which may be a read error. The chain links TRBV6-8 to TRBJ2-7; 7 bases fit TRBD1. CDR1 and CDR2 (germline): MNHGY, SAAAGT. This CDR3 contains 14 residues. Written as DNA, the CDR3 is TGTGCCAGCTACCGGGACAGAGCCCCCTACAAGCAGTACTTC. Translating gives CASYRDRAPYKQYF.

This clone was seen a single time. The CDR3 here is CASSFVLLAGHTGELFF. The CDR3 region has the DNA TGTGCCAGCAGCTTCGTTTTACTAGCGGGACACACCGGGGAGCTGTTTTTT. This rearrangement joins TRBV11-2 to TRBJ2-2; 10 bases agree with TRBD2. V lost 3 bases to trimming and J lost 3 bases; unmatched junction nucleotides: 7. The CDR3 totals 17 residues. Germline V gives CDR1 SGHAT, CDR2 FQNNGV.

This clone has just one count. The V and J genes are TRBV29-1 and TRBJ2-5, with 8 bases aligning to TRBD2. The germline V gene encodes CDR1 SQVTM and CDR2 ANQGSEA. This CDR3 is 14 amino acids long. The V segment lost 6 bases and the J segment 2 bases; nucleotides outside the gene matches: 8. Here the CDR3 reads CSVAPGLDQETQYF. The CDR3 DNA reads as TGCAGCGTAGCTCCGGGACTAGATCAAGAGACCCAGTACTTC.

This sequence joins TRBV5-1 and TRBJ1-2; D gene uncertain. Trimming cost V 6 bases and J 4 bases, with 13 bases left between them. Germline assignment: CDR1 SGHRS and CDR2 YFSETQ. This CDR3 is 13 amino acids long. CDR3: CASTTPGIYGYTF. The DNA for the CDR3 is TGCGCCAGCACTACTCCGGGAATCTATGGCTACACCTTC. Together with reference TRBV5-1 and TRBJ1-2, the CDR3 gives the full variable domain: KAGVTQTPRYLIKTRGQQVTLSCSPISGHRSVSWYQQTPGQGLQFLFEYFSETQRNKGNFPGRFSGRQFSNSRSEMNVSTLELGDSALYLCASTTPGIYGYTFGSGTRLTVV.

The CDR3 here is CASSPQAGGTEAFF. The DNA of the CDR3 is TGTGCCAGCTCACCACAGGCAGGGGGCACTGAAGCTTTCTTT. The V and J genes are TRBV18 and TRBJ1-1; 7 bases are shared with TRBD1. V shed 1 base, J shed 4 bases, and the junction held 3 bases outside the gene matches. The CDR3 covers 14 residues. From germline, CDR1 is KGHSH and CDR2 LQKENI.

V and J are TRBV28 and TRBJ1-6; no firm D call. The germline gives CDR1 MDHEN, CDR2 SYDVKM. This CDR3 has 11 residues. V lost 10 bases to trimming and J lost 7 bases, with 8 bases between them. CDR3 loop: CATIGNSPLHF. CDR3 coding DNA: TGTGCCACCATAGGGAATTCACCCCTCCACTTT.